This T cell receptor beta chain emerged from a study of blood T cells in healthy people across ages. This clonotype has more than one count but fewer than ten. The antigen remains undetermined. This CDR3 comprises 15 residues. The junction had 7 bases not matched to a gene; V was cut back by 5 bases and J by 5 bases. Primed by a sample-barcoded 5' primer and a J-beta primer mix, a second PCR proceeded for 7 to 11 cycles. Using its own MiXCR run on the 5' RACE reads, TCRdb lists one record per CDR3 protein. Of approximately 800,000 distinct CDR3 sequences detected, 35% to 60% appear once; the ten largest clones hold around 18%. General observations from the study: Naive T cell percentage strongly correlated with TCR beta diversity.

The rearrangement links TRBV12-3 or TRBV12-4 to TRBJ2-3; the match to TRBD1 covers 10 bases. The sequenced sample was blood. The sequence derives from a man aged 80 or over in good health. The CDR3 nucleotides are TGTGCCAGCAGTGCCGGGACAGGGGTGGGAGATACGCAGTATTTT. This sequence encodes CASSAGTGVGDTQYF.